Sequencing of this T cell receptor beta chain was carried out in a study of CD8+ T cells in alopecia areata. Overall study context: Treatment with tofacitinib (6 to 18 months) was followed by 6 months off drug. Findings of the study overall: Lesional scalp, especially alopecia totalis/universalis, showed higher clonality than normal scalp.

cDNA serving as the sequencing template came from extracted, reverse transcribed RNA. TCRdb's copy holds only in-frame clones and misses some; the assay was immunoSEQ multiplex PCR. This sample has 200,000 to 250,000 clones, with around two fifths found just once. Treatment described: oral pan-JAK inhibitor, 5-10 mg twice daily. This CDR3 is 15 amino acids long. CDR1 is MGHRA and CDR2 is YSYEKL in the germline V gene. V lost 2 bases and J lost 3; bases outside the gene matches: 3. This clone showed up just a few times. Antigen: not known. Sequenced material: CD4+ T cells sorted from blood, taken between weeks 30 and 35, from a patient treated with tofacitinib. The V call is TRBV4-1, the J call TRBJ1-5; 8 nucleotides agree with TRBD1. This sequence originates from a human donor with alopecia areata. This chain's CDR3 is CASSQRQGLNQPQHF. The CDR3 region has the DNA TGCGCCAGCAGCCAACGACAGGGGCTCAATCAGCCCCAGCATTTT.